This T cell receptor beta chain emerged from a study of spatial heterogeneity in lung cancer. The overall study: The authors sequenced available follow-up PBMC samples, taken a median of roughly 24 months after resection. More than eight raw reads, on average, carried each unique TCR and UMI combination.

The sample's time point: blood at routine non-recurrence follow-up after resection. Tumor, nontumor lung or frozen PBMC supplied whole RNA that was sequenced unsorted. The CDR3 runs 12 residues. Looked up from germline, CDR1 is SNHLY and CDR2 is FYNNEI. The V end was cut by 6 bases, the J end by 8 bases, with 11 bases between. In the library, each TCR cDNA molecule bore its own unique molecular identifier. TCRdb re-derived calls from the 5' RACE reads in MiXCR, one entry per CDR3 protein. The sample contains fewer than 100,000 distinct CDR3 sequences, approximately 19% of which appear only once. This sequence originates from a male donor with early-stage non-small cell lung cancer. The J gene is TRBJ2-1, the V gene TRBV2; D is unresolved. The material sequenced was PBMCs, taken at follow-up. In DNA form, the CDR3 reads TGTGCCAGCAGGCTTTCTCAGGATGAGCAGTTCTTC. It yields the protein CASRLSQDEQFF.